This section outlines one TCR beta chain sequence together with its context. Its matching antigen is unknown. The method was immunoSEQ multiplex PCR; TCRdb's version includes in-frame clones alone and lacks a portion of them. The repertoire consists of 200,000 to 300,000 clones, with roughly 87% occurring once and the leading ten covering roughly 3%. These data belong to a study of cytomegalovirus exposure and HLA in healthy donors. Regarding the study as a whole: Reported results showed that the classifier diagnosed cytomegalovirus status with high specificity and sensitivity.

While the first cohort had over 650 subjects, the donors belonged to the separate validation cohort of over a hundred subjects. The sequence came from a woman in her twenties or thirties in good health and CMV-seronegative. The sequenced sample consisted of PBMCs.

CDR3 in amino acids: CASSARTSTGDNEQFF. The DNA for the CDR3 is TGTGCCAGCAGCGCGCGGACCTCGACAGGAGACAATGAGCAGTTCTTC. The chain links TRBV7-9 to TRBJ2-1; maybe TRBD1 (6 bases). Looked up from germline, CDR1 is SEHNR and CDR2 is FQNEAQ (reference sequence). The CDR3 is 16 residues long. V was pared by 5 bases and J by 5 bases, with 19 bases between.